The 26 T cell receptor beta chains reported below all come from one sample, sequenced in a study of T cell responses to AZD1222 COVID-19 vaccine. TCRdb's copy holds only in-frame clones and misses some; the assay was immunoSEQ multiplex PCR. In the table there are more than 70,000 clones, roughly 91% of which are singletons. The specimen comprised peripheral blood, sampled 28 days after the second AZD1222 dose. All receptors derive from an adult who received the AZD1222 COVID-19 vaccine.

The gene calls are TRBV15 and TRBJ1-1, with D hard to call. Germline CDR1 is LNHNV and CDR2 is YYDKDF (reference sequence). The CDR3 is 15 amino acids. V shed 0 bases and J shed 4 bases, with 12 bases lying between them. CDR3 coding DNA: TGTGCCACCAGCAGAGATCGAGGTTCAGGCACTGAAGCTTTCTTT. Encoded protein: CATSRDRGSGTEAFF.

This rearrangement joins TRBV29-1 to TRBJ1-1; no reliable D call. The V gene lost 4 bases and the J gene lost 0 bases, with 9 bases spanning the gap. The CDR3 totals 13 residues. Germline CDR1 reads SQVTM; CDR2 reads ANQGSEA. The CDR3 DNA reads TGCAGCGTTGTTCGCTCTATGAACACTGAAGCTTTCTTT. Its translation: CSVVRSMNTEAFF.

This chain connects TRBV3-1 (or the pseudogene TRBV3-2) to TRBJ2-5; 7 bases agree with TRBD1. The CDR3 sequence is 14 residues long. Trimming took 2 bases from V and 2 from J; bases not matched to a gene: 2. The V gene's germline CDR1 is LGHDT and CDR2 YNNKEL (reference sequence). The CDR3 region has the DNA TGTGCCAGCAGCCAACGGACAGGTCAAGAGACCCAGTACTTC. Encoded protein: CASSQRTGQETQYF.

The J gene is TRBJ2-3, the V gene TRBV5-1, with 13 bases identical to TRBD2. Germline values: CDR1 SGHRS, CDR2 YFSETQ. After removal of 0 bases from V and 4 bases from J, the junction contained 2 bases not matched to a gene. This CDR3 spans 16 amino acids. CDR3 DNA sequence: TGCGCCAGCAGCTTGGCACTAGCGGGGGGGGCAGATACGCAGTATTTT. This gives the protein CASSLALAGGADTQYF.

This sequence joins TRBV6-5 and TRBJ1-5, with D possibly being TRBD1 (6 bases). The CDR3 covers 16 residues. V lost 4 bases and J lost 6, with 19 bases in between. The germline V gene encodes CDR1 MNHEY and CDR2 SVGAGI. This CDR3 reads CASSSRGGGSFQPQHF. CDR3 DNA: TGTGCCAGCAGTTCGCGAGGGGGGGGATCCTTTCAGCCCCAGCATTTT.

In nucleotides, the CDR3 is TGTGCCAGCTCCCCGGACAGCTCCAACGGAAACTATGGCTACACCTTC. It codes for CASSPDSSNGNYGYTF. V is TRBV18 and J is TRBJ1-2, with D maybe TRBD1 (6 bases). The length of the CDR3 is 16 residues. Germline V gene lookup returns CDR1 KGHSH and CDR2 LQKENI. V lost 6 bases and J lost 2, with 19 bases in between. Variable domain in full (rest from reference TRBV18 and TRBJ1-2): NAGVMQNPRHLVRRRGQEARLRCSPMKGHSHVYWYRQLPEEGLKFMVYLQKENIIDESGMPKERFSAEFPKEGPSILRIQQVVRGDSAAYFCASSPDSSNGNYGYTFGSGTRLTVV.

The chain joins TRBV9 to TRBJ1-1; maybe TRBD1 (6 bases). The ends were cut back, 1 base at V and 5 bases at J, with 15 bases in the middle. The CDR3 has 15 amino acids. CDR1 SGDLS and CDR2 YYNGEE come from the germline V gene. The CDR3 here is CASSVTGGRQTEAFF. The DNA of the CDR3 is TGTGCCAGCAGCGTAACCGGGGGGCGGCAGACTGAAGCTTTCTTT.

This rearrangement joins TRBV10-3 to TRBJ1-5; D is perhaps TRBD1 (5 bases). Germline V gives CDR1 ENHRY, CDR2 SYGVKD. V was cut by 3 bases and J by 0 bases, with 15 bases left in between. The CDR3 is made up of 17 amino acids. CDR3 nucleotide sequence: TGTGCCATCAGTGAACGGCAGGGTGGCAGTAGCAATCAGCCCCAGCATTTT. This translates into CAISERQGGSSNQPQHF.

This clone was counted a single time. V gene TRBV11-2 combines with J gene TRBJ2-1, with 9 bases matching TRBD2. The germline V gene encodes CDR1 SGHAT and CDR2 FQNNGV. This CDR3 region has 16 residues. J gave up 4 bases and V 4 bases, and 8 bases lay outside the gene matches. The CDR3 DNA sequence: TGTGCCAGCAGCTCCCCTAATAGCGGGGGTTACAATGAGCAGTTCTTC. Encoded protein: CASSSPNSGGYNEQFF.

The chain couples TRBV9 to TRBJ2-1; D tentatively reads TRBD1 or TRBD2 (5 bases each). The CDR3 runs to 16 residues. Per germline, CDR1 SGDLS and CDR2 YYNGEE. The V and J ends lost 1 base and 6 bases respectively, with 17 bases between them. The CDR3 DNA follows: TGTGCCAGCAGCGTATTAGGGGCTAGCCGACTCAATGAGCAGTTCTTC. It is translated as CASSVLGASRLNEQFF. Filled out from reference TRBV9 and TRBJ2-1, the complete variable domain reads DSGVTQTPKHLITATGQRVTLRCSPRSGDLSVYWYQQSLDQGLQFLIQYYNGEERAKGNILERFSAQQFPDLHSELNLSSLELGDSALYFCASSVLGASRLNEQFFGPGTRLTVL.

This clone was picked up a small number of times. V gene TRBV29-1 combines with J gene TRBJ1-3; D is uncertain. From germline, CDR1 is SQVTM and CDR2 ANQGSEA. This CDR3 is 13 amino acids long. The V end was cut by 5 bases, the J end by 3 bases, with 11 bases between. The CDR3, as DNA: TGCAGCGTTCGAGCCAGGCTTGGAAACACCATATATTTT. This codes for CSVRARLGNTIYF. The full variable domain, rest sourced from reference TRBV29-1 and TRBJ1-3, is SAVISQKPSRDICQRGTSLTIQCQVDSQVTMMFWYRQQPGQSLTLIATANQGSEATYESGFVIDKFPISRPNLTFSTLTVSNMSPEDSSIYLCSVRARLGNTIYFGEGSWLTVV.

This chain connects TRBV9 to TRBJ1-1, with a tentative D call TRBD1 (6 bases). Trimming removed 0 bases at V and 4 bases at J, with 13 bases between. Germline V lookup: CDR1 SGDLS, CDR2 YYNGEE. The CDR3 extends over 15 amino acids. The DNA of the CDR3 is TGTGCCAGCAGCGTAGACGGACAGAAAGCCACTGAAGCTTTCTTT. It is translated as CASSVDGQKATEAFF.

This clone was observed at least ten times. The V gene is TRBV5-4, the J gene TRBJ1-1; no firm D call. This CDR3 contains 15 residues. V was clipped by 0 bases and J by 0 bases, with 9 bases between them. Per the germline V gene, CDR1 is SGHNT and CDR2 is YYREEE (reference sequence). The CDR3 reads CASSLAEQMNTEAFF. DNA for the CDR3: TGTGCCAGCAGCTTGGCCGAACAGATGAACACTGAAGCTTTCTTT.

The gene calls are TRBV7-3 and TRBJ1-2, with TRBD1 matching over 8 bases. V was pared by 1 base and J by 7 bases, with 11 bases of the junction left unmatched. Germline loops: CDR1 SGHTA, CDR2 FQGTGA. The CDR3 length is 16 residues. Here the CDR3 reads CASSLNMGQVGFGYTF. The CDR3 DNA reads TGTGCCAGCAGCTTAAATATGGGACAGGTTGGGTTTGGCTACACCTTC.

The gene calls are TRBV27 and TRBJ1-2; possible D gene TRBD1, 6 bases. CDR1 is MNHEY and CDR2 is SMNVEV in the germline V gene (reference sequence). V lost 5 bases and J lost 4, with 23 bases in between. This CDR3 has 17 amino acids. The CDR3 protein is CASSPLRGGGFVYGYTF. The CDR3 nucleotides read TGTGCCAGCAGTCCTCTGAGGGGGGGCGGGTTCGTCTATGGCTACACCTTC.

This clone has a single count. The chain links TRBV29-1 to TRBJ2-7; D gene uncertain. V lost 6 bases, J lost 1 base, and 7 bases lay in between. Germline loops: CDR1 SQVTM, CDR2 ANQGSEA. The CDR3 runs 11 residues. CDR3 sequence: CSVKGSYEQYF. The CDR3, as DNA: TGCAGCGTCAAGGGATCCTACGAGCAGTACTTC.

The chain recombines TRBV11-2 with TRBJ2-7, with unresolved D. The CDR3 is made up of 12 amino acids. Per the germline V gene, CDR1 is SGHAT and CDR2 is FQNNGV. Trimming cost V 1 base and J 1 base, with 2 bases left between them. CDR3 bases: TGTGCCAGCAGCTTAGCTTCCTACGAGCAGTACTTC. Its translation: CASSLASYEQYF. The full variable domain, with the rest looked up from reference TRBV11-2 and TRBJ2-7, is EAGVAQSPRYKIIEKRQSVAFWCNPISGHATLYWYQQILGQGPKLLIQFQNNGVVDDSQLPKDRFSAERLKGVDSTLKIQPAKLEDSAVYLCASSLASYEQYFGPGTRLTVT.

The rearrangement links TRBV2 to TRBJ1-5, with 12 bases lining up with TRBD1. This CDR3 is 14 amino acids long. Germline V gives CDR1 SNHLY, CDR2 FYNNEI. Losses at the gene ends were 8 bases for V and 7 bases for J; bases not matched to a gene: 6. DNA for the CDR3: TGTGCCAGCCGGGGACAGGGGGCTGGACAGCCCCAGCATTTT. Protein: CASRGQGAGQPQHF.

This sequence joins TRBV7-9 and TRBJ2-7, with D possibly being TRBD2 (7 bases). Trimming cost V 3 bases and J 2 bases, with 17 bases left between them. Germline CDR1 reads SEHNR; CDR2 reads FQNEAQ (reference sequence). CDR3 length: 16 amino acids. Here the CDR3 DNA reads TGTGCCAGCAGCTTCGACAGGCAGGGAGGGCCCTACGAGCAGTACTTC. This gives the protein CASSFDRQGGPYEQYF.

The chain recombines TRBV23-1 with TRBJ2-5; TRBD2 agrees at 7 bases. TRBV23-1 is an open reading frame whose function is uncertain. CDR3 size: 14 residues. The V gene end was trimmed by 8 bases and the J gene end by 5 bases; junction bases not matched to a gene: 11. Here the CDR3 reads CASPRGEGRETQYF. The CDR3 coding sequence is TGCGCCAGCCCCCGGGGGGAGGGGCGGGAGACCCAGTACTTC.

The J gene is TRBJ1-2, the V gene TRBV11-2; 7 nucleotides agree with TRBD1. The CDR3 loop spans 12 amino acids. Germline CDR1 is SGHAT and CDR2 is FQNNGV. V shed 5 bases, J shed 8 bases, and the junction held 5 bases outside the gene matches. This CDR3 reads CASSQGQVGYTF. The CDR3 nucleotides are TGTGCCAGCAGCCAAGGACAGGTCGGCTACACCTTC.

This clone has a handful of counts. The chain links TRBV4-1 to TRBJ1-2; tentatively, D is TRBD1 (5 bases). Trimming left V 0 bases short and J 7 bases short, with 12 bases between. The CDR3 length is 14 residues. Germline CDR1 and CDR2: MGHRA and YSYEKL. The CDR3 DNA sequence: TGCGCCAGCAGCCAAGAACGTGGGGCGGGTGGCTACACCTTC. Amino acids: CASSQERGAGGYTF.

The rearrangement uses TRBV5-8 and TRBJ1-2, with D hard to call. This CDR3 comprises 14 residues. The germline gives CDR1 SGHTS, CDR2 YDEGEE. The V end lost 6 bases, the J end lost 4 bases, and 16 bases lay between the germline ends. The CDR3: CASNSGRGLYGYTF. The CDR3, as DNA: TGTGCCAGCAATTCCGGGAGAGGGCTCTATGGCTACACCTTC.

The chain is built from TRBV2 and TRBJ2-5; 8 bases are shared with TRBD2. The length of the CDR3 is 13 residues. Germline V gene data show CDR1 as SNHLY and CDR2 as FYNNEI. V shed 7 bases and J 6 bases; nucleotides not matched to a gene: 7. Written as DNA, the CDR3 is TGTGCCAGCACTGGACTAGCTTTACAGACCCAGTACTTC. Its translation: CASTGLALQTQYF.

V is TRBV9 and J is TRBJ1-3, with D unclear. The germline V gene encodes CDR1 SGDLS and CDR2 YYNGEE. The CDR3 extends over 14 amino acids. V lost 4 bases to trimming and J lost 4 bases, with 12 bases between them. The CDR3 nucleotides are TGTGCCAGCAGCCTGCGGAGTTACGGAAACACCATATATTTT. Amino acid sequence: CASSLRSYGNTIYF.

This clone was recorded a few times. V is TRBV18 and J is TRBJ1-2; 7 nucleotides agree with TRBD1. The trim removed 4 bases at V and 3 bases at J, leaving 5 bases unmatched. In germline, CDR1 is KGHSH, CDR2 LQKENI. This CDR3 comprises 14 residues. CDR3 amino acids: CASSHDRAYYGYTF. The CDR3 nucleotides are TGTGCCAGCTCACATGACAGGGCTTACTATGGCTACACCTTC.